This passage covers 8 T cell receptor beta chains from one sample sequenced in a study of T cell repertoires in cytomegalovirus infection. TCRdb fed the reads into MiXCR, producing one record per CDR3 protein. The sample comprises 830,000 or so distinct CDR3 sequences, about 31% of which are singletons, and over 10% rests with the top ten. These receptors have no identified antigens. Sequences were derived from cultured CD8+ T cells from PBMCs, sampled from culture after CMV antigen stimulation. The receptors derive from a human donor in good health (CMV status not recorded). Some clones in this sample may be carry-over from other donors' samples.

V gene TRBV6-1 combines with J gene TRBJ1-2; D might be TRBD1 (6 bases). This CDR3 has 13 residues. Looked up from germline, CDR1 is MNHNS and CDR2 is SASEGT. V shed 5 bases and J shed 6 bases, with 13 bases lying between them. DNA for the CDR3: TGTGCCAGCAGTTCGCGTGGACAGAATGGCTACACCTTC. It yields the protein CASSSRGQNGYTF.

CDR3 sequence: CASSWSGQGQLSNQPQHF. The CDR3 coding sequence is TGTGCCAGCAGCTGGTCCGGACAGGGCCAACTTAGCAATCAGCCCCAGCATTTT. V and J are TRBV27 and TRBJ1-5; 8 positions match TRBD1. V dropped 6 bases and J dropped 0; count of bases not matched to a gene: 13. The length of the CDR3 is 18 residues. Germline CDR1 reads MNHEY; CDR2 reads SMNVEV (reference sequence).

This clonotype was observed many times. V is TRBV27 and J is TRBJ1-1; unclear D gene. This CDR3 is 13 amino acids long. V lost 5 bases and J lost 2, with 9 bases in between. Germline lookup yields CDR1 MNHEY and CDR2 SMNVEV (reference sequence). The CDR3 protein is CASSPGANTEAFF. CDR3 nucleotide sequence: TGTGCCAGCAGTCCCGGCGCTAACACTGAAGCTTTCTTT.

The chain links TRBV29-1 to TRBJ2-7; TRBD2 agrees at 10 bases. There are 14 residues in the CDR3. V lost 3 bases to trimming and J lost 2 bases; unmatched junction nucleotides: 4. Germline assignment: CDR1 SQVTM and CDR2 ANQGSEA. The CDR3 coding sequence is TGCAGCGTTGACTCCGGACTAGCGGCCTACGAGCAGTACTTC. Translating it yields CSVDSGLAAYEQYF.

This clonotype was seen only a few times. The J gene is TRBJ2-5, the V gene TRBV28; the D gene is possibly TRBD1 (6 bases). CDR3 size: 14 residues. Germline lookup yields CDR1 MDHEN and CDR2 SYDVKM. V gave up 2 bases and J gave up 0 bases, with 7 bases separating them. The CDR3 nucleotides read TGTGCCAGCAGTTTACAGGGGAACCAAGAGACCCAGTACTTC. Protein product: CASSLQGNQETQYF.

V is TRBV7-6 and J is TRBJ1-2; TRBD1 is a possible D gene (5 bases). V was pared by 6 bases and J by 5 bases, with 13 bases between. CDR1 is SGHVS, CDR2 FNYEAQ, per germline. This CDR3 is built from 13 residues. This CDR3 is CASSRREGYGYTF. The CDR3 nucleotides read TGTGCCAGCAGTCGCAGGGAAGGGTATGGCTACACCTTC. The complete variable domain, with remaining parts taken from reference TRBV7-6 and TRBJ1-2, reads GAGVSQSPRYKVTKRGQDVALRCDPISGHVSLYWYRQALGQGPEFLTYFNYEAQQDKSGLPNDRFSAERPEGSISTLTIQRTEQRDSAMYRCASSRREGYGYTFGSGTRLTVV.

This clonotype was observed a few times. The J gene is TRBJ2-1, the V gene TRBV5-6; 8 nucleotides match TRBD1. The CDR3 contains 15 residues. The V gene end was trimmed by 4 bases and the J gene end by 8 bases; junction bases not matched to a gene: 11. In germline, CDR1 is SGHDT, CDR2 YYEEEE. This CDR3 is CASSLLDRDLYEQFF. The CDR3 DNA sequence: TGTGCCAGCAGCCTACTGGACAGGGATTTGTATGAGCAGTTCTTC.

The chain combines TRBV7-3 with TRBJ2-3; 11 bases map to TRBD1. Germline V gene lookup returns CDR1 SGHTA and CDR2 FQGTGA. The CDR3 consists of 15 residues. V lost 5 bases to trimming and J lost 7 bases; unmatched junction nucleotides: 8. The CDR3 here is CASSLGTGGSNTQYF. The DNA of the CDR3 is TGTGCCAGCAGCCTAGGGACAGGGGGATCGAATACGCAGTATTTT.